This T cell receptor (beta chain) was sequenced for a study of Graves' ophthalmopathy and Graves' hyperthyroidism. RNA transcripts provided the template for amplifying TCR beta CDR3 regions. First-round RT-PCR used HTBI primers; second-round multiplex PCR followed. TCRdb called the multiplex PCR reads again in MiXCR, with one record for every CDR3 protein. This table holds 500,000 to 600,000 distinct CDR3 sequences, approximately 37% found once. The sample holds many counts of this clonotype. The TCR originated in an adult man with Graves' hyperthyroidism. The sequencing input was peripheral blood or thyroid tissue (not recorded which).

CDR3 DNA sequence: TGTGCCAGCAGTACAACGAACACTGAAGCTTTCTTT. It is translated as CASSTTNTEAFF. The J gene is TRBJ1-1, the V gene TRBV2, with D uncertain. The CDR3 contains 12 residues. Per the germline V gene, CDR1 is SNHLY and CDR2 is FYNNEI. V lost 5 bases and J lost 1, with 5 bases in between.